This entry lists 9 T cell receptor beta chains sequenced from one sample in a study of blood T cell repertoires in COVID-19. Clones were read by immunoSEQ multiplex PCR, and TCRdb kept only the in-frame ones, dropping some. The sample shows approximately 150,000 clones, almost 85% of them seen only once. What was sequenced was peripheral blood. The receptors here all came from a woman older than 75 with COVID-19, enrolled during active disease.

This rearrangement joins TRBV9 to TRBJ1-5; tentatively, D is TRBD1 (5 bases). CDR3 length equals 17 residues. Germline V CDR1 and CDR2: SGDLS, YYNGEE. V lost 0 bases and J lost 2, with 15 bases in between. CDR3 in amino acids: CASSVGAGLSGNQPQHF. CDR3 nucleotides: TGTGCCAGCAGCGTAGGGGCAGGGCTGAGTGGCAATCAGCCCCAGCATTTT. The full variable domain, in which reference TRBV9 and TRBJ1-5 provide the parts outside the CDR3, is DSGVTQTPKHLITATGQRVTLRCSPRSGDLSVYWYQQSLDQGLQFLIQYYNGEERAKGNILERFSAQQFPDLHSELNLSSLELGDSALYFCASSVGAGLSGNQPQHFGDGTRLSIL.

As concerns this clone: At one boundary the junction diverges from the germline segment, which might be a read error. The chain links TRBV6-5 to TRBJ2-5; TRBD2 is a possible D gene (5 bases). CDR1 and CDR2 from the germline V gene are MNHEY and SVGAGI. The CDR3 runs 13 residues. CDR3 coding DNA: TGTGCCAGCAGTCCTTATTTAACTAGTCCCCTCGACTTC. Residues: CASSPYLTSPLDF.

The rearrangement joins TRBV28 to TRBJ2-3; the match to TRBD2 covers 8 bases. Germline CDR1 is MDHEN and CDR2 is SYDVKM. Losses at the gene ends were 6 bases for V and 2 bases for J; bases not matched to a gene: 13. The CDR3 is 17 residues long. In DNA form, the CDR3 reads TGTGCCAGCAGCCCTCGGGGGGGGCGATTCTTCACAGATACGCAGTATTTT. Translated, it gives CASSPRGGRFFTDTQYF.

J is TRBJ1-1 and V is TRBV30, with a tentative D call TRBD1 (5 bases). CDR1 and CDR2 (germline): GTSNPN, SVGIG (reference sequence). Between the trimmed V and J ends, which lost 3 bases and 1 base, there was a span of 9 bases. CDR3 length: 13 amino acids. The CDR3 nucleotides read TGTGCCTGGAGGGCTACAGGGAACACTGAAGCTTTCTTT. It encodes CAWRATGNTEAFF.

This clone occurred once. The V and J genes are TRBV2 and TRBJ1-5; 7 bases match TRBD1. The CDR3 is made up of 14 amino acids. CDR1 is SNHLY and CDR2 is FYNNEI in the germline V gene. The V gene end was trimmed by 2 bases and the J gene end by 4 bases; junction bases not matched to a gene: 2. CDR3 amino acids: CASSEQGENQPQHF. DNA of the CDR3: TGTGCCAGCAGTGAACAGGGGGAGAATCAGCCCCAGCATTTT.

The chain recombines TRBV28 with TRBJ1-2; maybe TRBD1 (5 bases). Germline V CDR1 and CDR2: MDHEN, SYDVKM. Trimming cost V 6 bases and J 4 bases, with 15 bases left between them. The CDR3 consists of 14 residues. CDR3 in amino acids: CASSPTGVFYGYTF. CDR3 in DNA: TGTGCCAGCAGCCCCACGGGGGTTTTCTATGGCTACACCTTC.

The chain recombines TRBV2 with TRBJ1-1; the D is unclear. V was trimmed by 4 bases and J by 5 bases, leaving 14 bases between them. CDR1 is SNHLY, CDR2 FYNNEI, per germline. CDR3 size: 14 residues. Here the CDR3 reads CASSGPGRGTEAFF. The DNA of the CDR3 is TGTGCCAGCAGTGGACCTGGGAGAGGGACTGAAGCTTTCTTT.

CDR3: CASSLGRVAFF. The CDR3 nucleotides read TGTGCCAGCAGTTTGGGCAGGGTAGCTTTCTTT. The chain combines TRBV12-3 or TRBV12-4 with TRBJ1-1; D is perhaps TRBD1 (5 bases). CDR3 size: 11 residues. With 3 bases removed from V and 10 bases from J, the gap between germline ends came to 9 bases.

The chain recombines TRBV19 with TRBJ1-1, with D perhaps TRBD1 (6 bases). The CDR3 has 13 amino acids. Germline assignment: CDR1 LNHDA and CDR2 SQIVND (reference sequence). The germline V and J ends were trimmed by 5 bases and 7 bases, with 14 bases remaining between them. The CDR3 DNA sequence: TGTGCCAGTAGTCCAAACAGGGCCGATGAAGCTTTCTTT. Translation: CASSPNRADEAFF.